A single TCR beta chain is shown here with its context. The data originate from a study of blood T cell repertoires in COVID-19. About the research overall: There were acute and convalescent COVID-19 samples, and they came from the United States, Italy and Spain. T cells, B-cell-depleted T cells, or PBMCs provided the cDNA or gDNA that served as material.

This CDR3 spans 15 amino acids. V lost 4 bases and J lost 0; bases outside the gene matches: 5. CDR1 SGDLS and CDR2 YYNGEE come from the germline V gene. Study processing details: Amplification with reference gene primers provided the estimates of nucleated cell counts. Generated by immunoSEQ multiplex PCR, the TCRdb table keeps only in-frame clones and is missing some. From that table come the V and J calls and clone size; the DNA was used to work out D and trimming. The sample has around 150,000 clones; 80% to 85% are singletons. V gene TRBV9 combines with J gene TRBJ1-1, with 8 positions matching TRBD1. The material sequenced was peripheral blood. The receptor comes from a woman aged 60-75 years with active or convalescent COVID-19. This chain's CDR3 is CASSRQGTLNTEAFF. CDR3 nucleotides: TGTGCCAGCAGCCGACAGGGGACCTTGAACACTGAAGCTTTCTTT.